The 25 T cell receptor beta chains in this list originate from one sample, sequenced in a study of naive and memory T cell subsets. The beta constant-region primer was an equimolar mix of two oligonucleotides covering TRBC1 and TRBC2. TCRdb itself ran the UMI-ligation and nested PCR reads through MiXCR, one entry per CDR3 protein. The data hold 120,000 to 150,000 distinct CDR3 sequences, with 17% observed a single time. Sequencing was done on a sample of naive CD4+ T cells from blood. These receptors were taken from a human donor in good health.

This chain uses TRBV7-2 with TRBJ2-5, with 8 bases identical to TRBD2. J gave up 2 bases and V 4 bases, and 3 bases lay outside the gene matches. CDR1 is SGHTA, CDR2 FQGNSA, per germline. The CDR3 consists of 14 residues. The CDR3 reads CASSYTSGQETQYF. The CDR3 DNA reads as TGTGCCAGCAGCTACACTAGCGGACAAGAGACCCAGTACTTC.

The chain combines TRBV10-3 with TRBJ2-5; D might be TRBD2 (5 bases). CDR3 length: 15 amino acids. Between the trimmed V and J ends, which lost 0 bases and 3 bases, there was a span of 11 bases. CDR1 is ENHRY, CDR2 SYGVKD, per germline. The CDR3 DNA follows: TGTGCCATCAGTGAGTCGAACGCAGCGGAAGAGACCCAGTACTTC. This translates into CAISESNAAEETQYF.

This clonotype has just a few counts. The V and J genes are TRBV29-1 and TRBJ2-1; D is uncertain. The germline V and J ends were trimmed by 6 bases and 4 bases, with 13 bases remaining between them. CDR3 length equals 13 residues. Germline CDR1 and CDR2: SQVTM and ANQGSEA. CDR3 coding DNA: TGCAGCGTGGACGGCATTGTTTACAATGAGCAGTTCTTC. The encoded protein is CSVDGIVYNEQFF.

This clonotype was counted between two and nine times. The chain couples TRBV20-1 to TRBJ2-4; no definite D call. The germline V gene has CDR1 DFQATT and CDR2 SNEGSKA (reference sequence). V lost 3 bases to trimming and J lost 4 bases, with 1 base between them. The CDR3 contains 10 residues. CDR3 sequence (DNA): TGCAGTGCTAGTAAAAACATTCAGTACTTC. Its protein is CSASKNIQYF.

This clonotype showed up many times. The chain recombines TRBV20-1 with TRBJ2-7; 10 bases agree with TRBD2. The CDR3 runs to 15 residues. Per the germline V gene, CDR1 is DFQATT and CDR2 is SNEGSKA (reference sequence). V trimming: 0 bases; J trimming: 3 bases; junction bases outside the gene matches: 5. CDR3 nucleotides: TGCAGTGCTAGAGATCTGACTAGCGGGTACTACGAGCAGTACTTC. Translating gives CSARDLTSGYYEQYF.

The genes are TRBV5-1 and TRBJ1-1; no clear D gene. From germline, CDR1 is SGHRS and CDR2 YFSETQ. With 2 bases removed from V and 1 base from J, the gap between germline ends came to 15 bases. The CDR3 spans 16 residues. This CDR3 reads CASSFGNPLQNTEAFF. In nucleotides, the CDR3 is TGCGCCAGCAGCTTCGGTAACCCGCTCCAGAACACTGAAGCTTTCTTT.

This chain links TRBV20-1 with TRBJ2-7; TRBD2 might be the D (5 bases). The germline V gene encodes CDR1 DFQATT and CDR2 SNEGSKA (reference sequence). The CDR3 runs to 12 residues. The V end lost 2 bases, the J end lost 6 bases, and 11 bases lay between the germline ends. CDR3 bases: TGCAGTGCTAGAAGGGTCGGGATCGAGCAGTACTTC. This sequence encodes CSARRVGIEQYF.

This clonotype was found a few times. The chain has TRBV7-9 and TRBJ1-5; maybe TRBD1 (6 bases). V lost 3 bases, J lost 4 bases, and 16 bases lay in between. The germline V gene has CDR1 SEHNR and CDR2 FQNEAQ (reference sequence). The CDR3 has 16 amino acids. Written as DNA, the CDR3 is TGTGCCAGCAGCTTGGGGGCAGGCCAGGGTAATCAGCCCCAGCATTTT. The encoded protein is CASSLGAGQGNQPQHF.

This clonotype has just a few counts. This chain uses TRBV28 with TRBJ1-5, with 9 bases lining up with TRBD1. V gave up 1 base and J gave up 8 bases; unmatched junction bases: 6. This CDR3 comprises 15 residues. Germline loops: CDR1 MDHEN, CDR2 SYDVKM. The CDR3 protein is CASSLSSTGGKPQHF. The CDR3 region has the DNA TGTGCCAGCAGTTTATCCTCGACAGGGGGAAAGCCCCAGCATTTT. Using reference TRBV28 and TRBJ1-5 for the parts outside the CDR3, the full variable domain is DVKVTQSSRYLVKRTGEKVFLECVQDMDHENMFWYRQDPGLGLRLIYFSYDVKMKEKGDIPEGYSVSREKKERFSLILESASTNQTSMYLCASSLSSTGGKPQHFGDGTRLSIL.

The chain employs TRBV5-1 and TRBJ2-7; 10 bases are a match to TRBD1. This CDR3 spans 14 amino acids. Germline trimming cut 2 bases from V and 5 bases from J; bases unmatched to any gene: 4. The germline gives CDR1 SGHRS, CDR2 YFSETQ. In DNA form, the CDR3 reads TGCGCCAGCAGCTTTGGACAGGGGGTCCACGAGCAGTACTTC. This translates into CASSFGQGVHEQYF.

This clonotype was seen more than once but under ten times. The V and J genes are TRBV5-4 and TRBJ2-3; the D is unclear. The CDR3 extends over 12 amino acids. V gave up 2 bases and J gave up 2 bases, with 3 bases separating them. CDR1 is SGHNT, CDR2 YYREEE, per germline (reference sequence). For the CDR3, the DNA is TGTGCCAGCAGCTTCATCACAGATACGCAGTATTTT. Encoded protein: CASSFITDTQYF.

This clonotype was picked up a small number of times. The V gene is TRBV30, the J gene TRBJ2-1, with D perhaps TRBD1 (5 bases). The CDR3 is made up of 15 amino acids. V lost 1 base, J lost 0 bases, and 10 bases lay in between. Germline CDR1 and CDR2: GTSNPN and SVGIG (reference sequence). The CDR3 DNA follows: TGTGCCTGGAGTGCAGGGATGAGCTCCTACAATGAGCAGTTCTTC. This codes for CAWSAGMSSYNEQFF.

This clonotype came up a few times. J is TRBJ2-1 and V is TRBV5-4; the D call may be TRBD1 or TRBD2 (5 bases each). This CDR3 comprises 16 residues. Germline CDR1 and CDR2: SGHNT and YYREEE (reference sequence). The V end lost 1 base, the J end lost 0 bases, and 11 bases lay between the germline ends. In nucleotides, the CDR3 is TGTGCCAGCAGCTTGACCCAGGGAGCCTCCTACAATGAGCAGTTCTTC. Translating it yields CASSLTQGASYNEQFF.

V usage is TRBV2 and J usage is TRBJ1-5; 9 bases match TRBD1. The germline CDR1 and CDR2 sequences are SNHLY and FYNNEI. V trimming: 2 bases; J trimming: 1 base; junction bases outside the gene matches: 3. This CDR3 region has 16 residues. CDR3: CASSEQGQGSNQPQHF. CDR3 bases: TGTGCCAGCAGTGAACAGGGACAGGGAAGCAATCAGCCCCAGCATTTT.

The rearrangement uses TRBV2 and TRBJ2-1; 14 bases align to TRBD2. The J segment lost 6 bases and the V segment lost 6 bases, leaving 1 base of the junction unmatched. CDR3 length equals 14 residues. CDR1 and CDR2 from the germline V gene are SNHLY and FYNNEI. As DNA, the CDR3 is TGTGCCAGCAGGGGGACTAGCGGGAGCAATGAGCAGTTCTTC. It codes for CASRGTSGSNEQFF.

The chain combines TRBV6-2 or TRBV6-3 with TRBJ1-5; D might be TRBD1 (5 bases). CDR3 length: 14 residues. CDR1 and CDR2 (germline): MNHEY, SVGEGT. Trimming pared 2 bases from V and 9 bases from J, leaving 14 bases between. The CDR3 reads CASSYGASLGPQHF. DNA for the CDR3: TGTGCCAGCAGTTACGGGGCATCCTTGGGGCCCCAGCATTTT.

This sequence joins TRBV20-1 and TRBJ2-1; no definite D call. The CDR3 contains 16 residues. The V end lost 6 bases, the J end lost 0 bases, and 18 bases lay between the germline ends. The V gene's germline CDR1 is DFQATT and CDR2 SNEGSKA (reference sequence). CDR3 residues: CSAAPLGRSSYNEQFF. CDR3 bases: TGCAGTGCAGCCCCTCTAGGACGGAGCTCCTACAATGAGCAGTTCTTC.

This clonotype turned up a few times. For the CDR3, the DNA is TGTGCCAGCAGCTTAGGACCGGGACAGGAATTAAATGAGCAGTTCTTC. This sequence encodes CASSLGPGQELNEQFF. The chain uses TRBV13 and TRBJ2-1; TRBD1 matches 8 bases. Germline assignment: CDR1 PRHDT and CDR2 FYEKMQ (reference sequence). The ends lost 0 bases at V and 7 bases at J; junction bases unmatched: 8. CDR3 length equals 16 residues.

This clonotype was found a few times. The V call is TRBV30, the J call TRBJ2-5; tentatively, D is TRBD1 or TRBD2 (6 bases each). The V end was cut by 5 bases, the J end by 3 bases, with 16 bases between. This CDR3 has 14 amino acids. The germline CDR1 and CDR2 sequences are GTSNPN and SVGIG (reference sequence). The CDR3: CAWAWGRGEETQYF. The CDR3 DNA sequence: TGTGCCTGGGCCTGGGGAAGGGGGGAAGAGACCCAGTACTTC. Variable domain in full (rest from reference TRBV30 and TRBJ2-5): SQTIHQWPATLVQPVGSPLSLECTVEGTSNPNLYWYRQAAGRGLQLLFYSVGIGQISSEVPQNLSASRPQDRQFILSSKKLLLSDSGFYLCAWAWGRGEETQYFGPGTRLLVL.

The chain recombines TRBV28 with TRBJ2-5; 9 bases are shared with TRBD2. After removal of 2 bases from V and 0 bases from J, the junction contained 7 bases not matched to a gene. The germline V gene has CDR1 MDHEN and CDR2 SYDVKM. CDR3 length equals 17 residues. CDR3 sequence (DNA): TGTGCCAGCAGTTTACTGGCTAGCGGGAAGTACCAAGAGACCCAGTACTTC. Translated, it gives CASSLLASGKYQETQYF. Full variable domain (rest looked up from reference TRBV28 and TRBJ2-5): DVKVTQSSRYLVKRTGEKVFLECVQDMDHENMFWYRQDPGLGLRLIYFSYDVKMKEKGDIPEGYSVSREKKERFSLILESASTNQTSMYLCASSLLASGKYQETQYFGPGTRLLVL.

The chain combines TRBV6-6 with TRBJ1-1, with 10 bases fitting TRBD1. V gave up 4 bases and J gave up 4 bases; unmatched junction bases: 6. This CDR3 spans 15 amino acids. CDR1 is MNHNY, CDR2 SVGAGI, per germline (reference sequence). Written as DNA, the CDR3 is TGTGCCAGCAGTTCCCAGACAGGGGGCGTCACTGAAGCTTTCTTT. Translation gives CASSSQTGGVTEAFF.

J is TRBJ2-2 and V is TRBV5-1; 8 nucleotides align to TRBD2. V was clipped by 6 bases and J by 1 base; unmatched bases: 5. This CDR3 is 15 amino acids long. Germline CDR1 reads SGHRS; CDR2 reads YFSETQ. CDR3 in DNA: TGCGCCAGCAATCTAGCGGGCCTGAACACCGGGGAGCTGTTTTTT. Encoded protein: CASNLAGLNTGELFF.

V gene TRBV27 combines with J gene TRBJ2-1; 7 bases agree with TRBD1. V gave up 3 bases and J gave up 7 bases; unmatched junction bases: 9. Germline V CDR1 and CDR2: MNHEY, SMNVEV (reference sequence). The CDR3 is 15 amino acids. The CDR3 spells CASSFLEGARNEQFF. In DNA form, the CDR3 reads TGTGCCAGCAGTTTTCTAGAGGGGGCGCGGAATGAGCAGTTCTTC.

The V gene is TRBV7-2, the J gene TRBJ2-7; 13 nucleotides align to TRBD2. In germline, CDR1 is SGHTA, CDR2 FQGNSA. The CDR3 totals 15 residues. The J segment lost 2 bases and the V segment lost 6 bases, leaving 4 bases of the junction unmatched. The CDR3 reads CASSRTSGSPYEQYF. The CDR3 DNA sequence: TGTGCCAGCAGTAGGACTAGCGGGAGCCCCTACGAGCAGTACTTC.

This clonotype was seen a handful of times. The J gene is TRBJ2-7, the V gene TRBV12-3 or TRBV12-4, with no clear D. This CDR3 is built from 13 residues. Between the trimmed V and J ends, which lost 5 bases and 0 bases, there was a span of 8 bases. CDR3 sequence reads: CASSQRPSYEQYF. The CDR3 nucleotides are TGTGCCAGCAGTCAGAGACCCTCCTACGAGCAGTACTTC.